This T cell receptor (beta chain) emerged from a study of blood T cell repertoires in COVID-19. Study-level background: Specimens from acute and convalescent COVID-19 originated in the United States, Italy and Spain.

Germline lookup yields CDR1 LGHDT and CDR2 YNNKEL (reference sequence). With 2 bases clipped from V and 5 bases from J, the junction kept 3 bases outside the gene matches. This CDR3 is built from 15 residues. How the authors handled the data: Amplification of reference gene primers was used by the study to estimate nucleated cell counts. The repertoire was sequenced with immunoSEQ multiplex PCR; TCRdb's copy has only in-frame clones and lacks some. The DNA was the basis for D and trimming; V, J and clone size are from that table. The table lists about 94,000 clones, 75% to 85% of them singletons. The source of this sequence is a woman older than 75 with acute or convalescent COVID-19. The specimen sequenced was peripheral blood. V and J are TRBV3-1 (or the pseudogene TRBV3-2) and TRBJ1-4, with 9 bases that match TRBD1. The CDR3: CASSQNRGLNEKLFF. For the CDR3, the DNA is TGTGCCAGCAGCCAAAACAGGGGGCTGAATGAAAAACTGTTTTTT.